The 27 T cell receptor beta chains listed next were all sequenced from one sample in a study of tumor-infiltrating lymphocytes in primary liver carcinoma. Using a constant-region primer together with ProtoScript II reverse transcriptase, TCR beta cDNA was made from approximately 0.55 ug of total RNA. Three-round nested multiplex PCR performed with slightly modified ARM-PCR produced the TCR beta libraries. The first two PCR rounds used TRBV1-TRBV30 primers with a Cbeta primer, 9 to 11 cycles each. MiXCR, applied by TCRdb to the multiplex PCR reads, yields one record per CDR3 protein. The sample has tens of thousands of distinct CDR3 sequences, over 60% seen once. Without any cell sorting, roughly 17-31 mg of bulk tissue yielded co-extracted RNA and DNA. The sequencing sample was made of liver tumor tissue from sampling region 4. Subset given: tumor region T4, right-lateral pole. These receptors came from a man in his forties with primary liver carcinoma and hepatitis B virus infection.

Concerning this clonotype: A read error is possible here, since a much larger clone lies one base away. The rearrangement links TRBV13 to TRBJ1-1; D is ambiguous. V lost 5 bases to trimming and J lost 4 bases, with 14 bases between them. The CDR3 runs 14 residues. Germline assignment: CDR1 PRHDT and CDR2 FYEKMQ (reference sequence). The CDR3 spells CASSPPHGGTEAFF. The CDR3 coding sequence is TGTGCCAGCAGCCCCCCCCACGGAGGCACTGAAGCTTTCTTT. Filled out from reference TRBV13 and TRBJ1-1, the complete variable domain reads AAGVIQSPRHLIKEKRETATLKCYPIPRHDTVYWYQQGPGQDPQFLISFYEKMQSDKGSIPDRFSAQQFSDYHSELNMSSLELGDSALYFCASSPPHGGTEAFFGQGTRLTVV.

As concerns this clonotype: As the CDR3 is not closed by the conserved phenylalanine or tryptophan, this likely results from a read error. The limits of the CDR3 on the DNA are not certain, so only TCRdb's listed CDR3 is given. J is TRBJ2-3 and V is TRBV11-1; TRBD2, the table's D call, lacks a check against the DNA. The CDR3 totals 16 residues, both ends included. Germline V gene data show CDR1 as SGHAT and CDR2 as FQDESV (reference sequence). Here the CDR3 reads CASNLGTSTQTDTQYL.

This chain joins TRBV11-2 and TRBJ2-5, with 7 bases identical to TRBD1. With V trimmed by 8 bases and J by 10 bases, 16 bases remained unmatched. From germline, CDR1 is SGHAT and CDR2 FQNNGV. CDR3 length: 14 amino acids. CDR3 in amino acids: CASRLTGPAKSQYF. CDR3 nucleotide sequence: TGTGCCAGCCGACTGACAGGGCCCGCGAAGAGCCAGTACTTC.

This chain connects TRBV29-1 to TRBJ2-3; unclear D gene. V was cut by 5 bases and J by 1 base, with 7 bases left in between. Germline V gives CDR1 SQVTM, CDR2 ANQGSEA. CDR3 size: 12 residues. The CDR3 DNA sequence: TGCAGCGTTACGGTTTGCACAGATACGCAGTATTTT. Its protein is CSVTVCTDTQYF.

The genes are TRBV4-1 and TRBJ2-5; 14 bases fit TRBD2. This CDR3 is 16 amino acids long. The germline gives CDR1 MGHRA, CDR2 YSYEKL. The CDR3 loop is CTNRIGTSGSVGTQYF. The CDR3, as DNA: TGCACCAACAGGATCGGGACTAGCGGGAGCGTAGGGACCCAGTACTTC.

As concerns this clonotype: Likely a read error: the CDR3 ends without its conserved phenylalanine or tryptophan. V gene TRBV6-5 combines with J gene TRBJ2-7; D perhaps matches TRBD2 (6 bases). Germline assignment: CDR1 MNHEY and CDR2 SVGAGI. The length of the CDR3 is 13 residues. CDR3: CVSSRDLTYEQYI. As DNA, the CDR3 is TGTGTCAGCAGTCGGGACTTAACCTACGAGCAGTACATC.

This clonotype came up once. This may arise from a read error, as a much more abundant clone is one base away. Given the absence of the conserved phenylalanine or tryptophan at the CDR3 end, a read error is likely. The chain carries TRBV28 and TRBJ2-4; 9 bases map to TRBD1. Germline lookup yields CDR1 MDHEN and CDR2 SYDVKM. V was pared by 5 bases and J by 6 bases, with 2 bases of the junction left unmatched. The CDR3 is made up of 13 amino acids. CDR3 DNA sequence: TGTGCCAGCAGTGGGGGACAGGGAAACATTCAGTACTTA. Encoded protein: CASSGGQGNIQYL.

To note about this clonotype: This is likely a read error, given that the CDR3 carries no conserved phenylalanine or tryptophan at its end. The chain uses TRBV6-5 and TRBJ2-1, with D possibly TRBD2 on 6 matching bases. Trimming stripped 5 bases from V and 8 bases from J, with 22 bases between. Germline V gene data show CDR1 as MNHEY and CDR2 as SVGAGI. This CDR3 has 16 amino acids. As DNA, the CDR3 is TGTGCCAGCAGTCATAGCGGCGGTCTAGCAGCATATGAGCAGTTCTTA. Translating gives CASSHSGGLAAYEQFL.

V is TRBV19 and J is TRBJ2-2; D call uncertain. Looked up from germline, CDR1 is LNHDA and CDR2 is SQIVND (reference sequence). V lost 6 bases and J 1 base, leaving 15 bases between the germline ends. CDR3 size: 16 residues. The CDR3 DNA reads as TGTGCCAGTAGACAAATAGGGCGCCGGAACACCGGGGAGCTGTTTTTT. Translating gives CASRQIGRRNTGELFF.

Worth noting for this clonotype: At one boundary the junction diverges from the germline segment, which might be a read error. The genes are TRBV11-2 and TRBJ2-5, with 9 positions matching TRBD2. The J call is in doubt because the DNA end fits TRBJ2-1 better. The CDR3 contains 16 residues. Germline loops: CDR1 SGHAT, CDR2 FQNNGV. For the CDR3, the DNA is TGTGTCAGCAGCTTTCGCCCCAGCGGGAGGATCTATGAGCAGTTCTTC. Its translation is CVSSFRPSGRIYEQFF.

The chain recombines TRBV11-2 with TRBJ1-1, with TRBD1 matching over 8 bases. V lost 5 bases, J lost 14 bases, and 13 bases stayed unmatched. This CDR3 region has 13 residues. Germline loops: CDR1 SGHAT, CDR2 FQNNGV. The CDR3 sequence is CASSPGGVTGAFF. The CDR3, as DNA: TGTGCCAGCAGCCCAGGGGGCGTCACTGGAGCCTTCTTT.

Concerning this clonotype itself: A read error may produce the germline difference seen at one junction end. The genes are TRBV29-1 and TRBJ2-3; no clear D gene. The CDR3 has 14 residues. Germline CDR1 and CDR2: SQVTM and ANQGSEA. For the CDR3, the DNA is TGCAGCATCGTTGGGGTGACCACTACTGATACGCAATATTTT. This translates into CSIVGVTTTDTQYF.

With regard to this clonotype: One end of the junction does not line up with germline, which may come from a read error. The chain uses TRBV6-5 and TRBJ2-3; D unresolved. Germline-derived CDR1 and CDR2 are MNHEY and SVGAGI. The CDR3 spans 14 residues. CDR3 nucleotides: TGTGCCATCAGTTACCAAACTCCTACAGATACGCAGTATTTT. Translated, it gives CAISYQTPTDTQYF.

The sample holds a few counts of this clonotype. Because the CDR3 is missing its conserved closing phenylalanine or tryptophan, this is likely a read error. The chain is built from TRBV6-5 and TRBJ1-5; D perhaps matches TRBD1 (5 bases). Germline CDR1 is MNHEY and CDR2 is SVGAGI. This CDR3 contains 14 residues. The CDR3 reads CASSYRSGNQPQHL. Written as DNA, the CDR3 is TGTGCCAGTAGTTACAGGTCTGGCAATCAGCCCCAGCATCTT.

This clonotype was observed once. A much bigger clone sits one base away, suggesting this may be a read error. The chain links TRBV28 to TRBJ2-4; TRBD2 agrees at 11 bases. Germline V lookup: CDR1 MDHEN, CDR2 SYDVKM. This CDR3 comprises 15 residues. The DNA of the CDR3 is TGTGCCAGCAGTCCTTTACTAGCGGGAGATAACATTCAGCACTTC. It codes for CASSPLLAGDNIQHF.

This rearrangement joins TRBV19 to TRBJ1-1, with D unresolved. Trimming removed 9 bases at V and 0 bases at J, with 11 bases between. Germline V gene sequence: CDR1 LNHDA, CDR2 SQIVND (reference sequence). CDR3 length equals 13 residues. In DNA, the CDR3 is TGTGCCAGCCGGAAAAGGGTGAACACTGAAGCTTTCTTT. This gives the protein CASRKRVNTEAFF.

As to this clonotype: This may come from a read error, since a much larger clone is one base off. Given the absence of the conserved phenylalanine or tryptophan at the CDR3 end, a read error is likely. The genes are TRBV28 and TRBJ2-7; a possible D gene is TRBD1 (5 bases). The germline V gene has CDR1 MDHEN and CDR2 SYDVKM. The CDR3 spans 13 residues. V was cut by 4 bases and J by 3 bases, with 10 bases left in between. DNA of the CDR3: TGTGCCAGCAGTTCCCCGCAGGGCTACGAGCAGTACATC. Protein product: CASSSPQGYEQYI.

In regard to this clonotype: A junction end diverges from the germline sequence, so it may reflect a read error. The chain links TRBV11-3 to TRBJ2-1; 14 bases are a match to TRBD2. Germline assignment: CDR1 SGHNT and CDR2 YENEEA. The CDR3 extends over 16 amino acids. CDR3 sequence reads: CAGSLSGTSGRAEEFF. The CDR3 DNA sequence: TGTGCCGGCAGCTTATCAGGGACTAGCGGGAGAGCTGAGGAGTTCTTC.

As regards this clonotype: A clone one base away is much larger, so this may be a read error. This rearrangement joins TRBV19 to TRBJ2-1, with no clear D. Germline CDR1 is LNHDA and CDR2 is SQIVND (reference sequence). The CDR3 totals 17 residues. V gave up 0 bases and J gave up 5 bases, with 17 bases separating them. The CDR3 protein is CASSIDHHAVMNNEQFF. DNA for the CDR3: TGTGCCAGTAGTATAGATCATCATGCAGTGATGAACAATGAGCAGTTCTTC.

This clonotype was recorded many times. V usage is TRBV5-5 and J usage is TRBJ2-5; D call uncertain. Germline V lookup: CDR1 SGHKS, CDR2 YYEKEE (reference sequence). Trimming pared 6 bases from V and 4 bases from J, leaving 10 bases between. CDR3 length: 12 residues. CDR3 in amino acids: CASTRTGETQYF. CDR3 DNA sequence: TGTGCCAGCACCCGTACTGGAGAGACCCAGTACTTC.

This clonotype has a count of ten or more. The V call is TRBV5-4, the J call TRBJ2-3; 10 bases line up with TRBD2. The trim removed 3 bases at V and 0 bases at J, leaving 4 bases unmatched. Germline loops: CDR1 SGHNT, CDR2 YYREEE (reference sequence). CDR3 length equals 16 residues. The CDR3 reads CASSSPTSGSTDTQYF. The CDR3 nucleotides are TGTGCCAGCAGCTCCCCGACTAGCGGGAGCACAGATACGCAGTATTTT.

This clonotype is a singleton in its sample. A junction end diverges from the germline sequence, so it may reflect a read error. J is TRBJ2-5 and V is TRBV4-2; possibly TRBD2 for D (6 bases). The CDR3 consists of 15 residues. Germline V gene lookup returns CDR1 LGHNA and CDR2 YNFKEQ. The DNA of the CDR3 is TGCACCAGCAGCCAAGGGGCGGGATTGGGAGAGACCCAGTACTTC. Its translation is CTSSQGAGLGETQYF.

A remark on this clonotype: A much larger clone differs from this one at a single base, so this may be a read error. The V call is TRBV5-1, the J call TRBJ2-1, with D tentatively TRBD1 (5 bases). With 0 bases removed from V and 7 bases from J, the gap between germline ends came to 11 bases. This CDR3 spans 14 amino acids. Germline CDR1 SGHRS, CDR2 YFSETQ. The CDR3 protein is CASSLEDKGNEQFF. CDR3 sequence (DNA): TGCGCCAGCAGCTTGGAGGACAAGGGTAATGAGCAGTTCTTC.

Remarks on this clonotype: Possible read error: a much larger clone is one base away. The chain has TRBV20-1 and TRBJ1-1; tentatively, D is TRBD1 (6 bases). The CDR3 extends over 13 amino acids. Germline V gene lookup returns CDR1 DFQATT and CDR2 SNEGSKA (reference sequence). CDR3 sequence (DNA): TGCAGGATTGTCGACAGGCTGAACGCTGAAGCTTTCTTT. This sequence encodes CRIVDRLNAEAFF.

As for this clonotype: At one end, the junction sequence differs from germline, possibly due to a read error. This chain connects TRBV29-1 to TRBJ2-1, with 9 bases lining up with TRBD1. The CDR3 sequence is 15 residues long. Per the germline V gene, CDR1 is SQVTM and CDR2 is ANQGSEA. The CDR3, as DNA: TGCAGCGTTGAGTGCCGGGACAGGGATTACAATGAACAGTTCTTC. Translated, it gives CSVECRDRDYNEQFF.

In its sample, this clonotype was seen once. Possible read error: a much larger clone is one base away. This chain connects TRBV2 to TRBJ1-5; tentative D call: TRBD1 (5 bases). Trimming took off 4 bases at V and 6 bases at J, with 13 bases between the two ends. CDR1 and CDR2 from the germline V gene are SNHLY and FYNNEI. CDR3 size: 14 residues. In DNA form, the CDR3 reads TGTGCCAGCAGTGTCGGGGCGACAGCTCAGCCCCAGCATTTT. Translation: CASSVGATAQPQHF. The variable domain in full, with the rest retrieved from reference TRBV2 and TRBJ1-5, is EPEVTQTPSHQVTQMGQEVILRCVPISNHLYFYWYRQILGQKVEFLVSFYNNEISEKSEIFDDQFSVERPDGSNFTLKIRSTKLEDSAMYFCASSVGATAQPQHFGDGTRLSIL.

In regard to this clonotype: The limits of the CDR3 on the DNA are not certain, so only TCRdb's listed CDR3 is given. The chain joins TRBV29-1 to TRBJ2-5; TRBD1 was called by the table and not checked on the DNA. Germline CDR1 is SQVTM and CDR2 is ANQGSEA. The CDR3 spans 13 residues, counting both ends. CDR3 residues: CSVGQGSWETLYF.